These 18 T cell receptor beta chains originate from one sample sequenced in a study of cytomegalovirus exposure and HLA in healthy donors. The PCR was carried out with 60 Vbeta primers and 13 Jbeta primers. This table comes from immunoSEQ multiplex PCR, and its TCRdb copy is limited to in-frame clones, with some not included. The table includes over 110,000 clones, roughly 73% detected once. Specimen: PBMCs. The receptors were gathered from a woman between 40 and 50 years old in good health and CMV-seronegative.

The rearrangement uses TRBV7-3 and TRBJ1-1; D perhaps matches TRBD1 (6 bases). Trimming stripped 5 bases from V and 1 base from J, with 8 bases between. There are 13 residues in the CDR3. CDR1 and CDR2 (germline): SGHTA, FQGTGA. The DNA for the CDR3 is TGTGCCAGCAGCCCAGGGGAGAACACTGAAGCTTTCTTT. This encodes CASSPGENTEAFF.

The chain recombines TRBV4-1 with TRBJ1-1; weak D call: TRBD1 (6 bases). Germline V gives CDR1 MGHRA, CDR2 YSYEKL. The CDR3 covers 15 residues. Trimming cost V 3 bases and J 1 base, with 12 bases left between them. The CDR3 sequence is CASSQMDSRNTEAFF. The DNA of the CDR3 is TGCGCCAGCAGCCAGATGGACAGCCGGAACACTGAAGCTTTCTTT.

The V gene is TRBV27, the J gene TRBJ1-2, with 12 bases matching TRBD1. This CDR3 comprises 16 residues. The V and J ends lost 5 bases and 8 bases, in that order; junction bases with no gene match: 12. Germline V gene data show CDR1 as MNHEY and CDR2 as SMNVEV (reference sequence). This CDR3 is CASSLQPGQGAWGYTF. CDR3 coding DNA: TGTGCCAGCAGTCTCCAACCGGGACAGGGGGCGTGGGGCTACACCTTC.

The chain joins TRBV5-4 to TRBJ1-4; no clear D gene. The V end lost 1 base, the J end lost 4 bases, and 14 bases lay between the germline ends. CDR1 is SGHNT and CDR2 is YYREEE in the germline V gene (reference sequence). The CDR3 covers 16 residues. Written as DNA, the CDR3 is TGTGCCAGCAGCTTGAGAGGTACGGGGATTAATGAAAAACTGTTTTTT. Its protein product is CASSLRGTGINEKLFF.

The chain joins TRBV9 to TRBJ1-1; D is possibly TRBD1 (5 bases). In germline, CDR1 is SGDLS, CDR2 YYNGEE. This CDR3 contains 15 residues. V was pared by 2 bases and J by 1 base, with 12 bases between. CDR3 sequence reads: CASSVTDTRNTEAFF. In DNA, the CDR3 is TGTGCCAGCAGCGTCACGGACACCCGGAACACTGAAGCTTTCTTT.

The chain recombines TRBV2 with TRBJ2-6; tentatively, D is TRBD1 (6 bases). The CDR3 spans 16 residues. From germline, CDR1 is SNHLY and CDR2 FYNNEI. Trimming left V 2 bases short and J 4 bases short, with 12 bases between. This CDR3 reads CASSEITGRGANVLTF. CDR3 in DNA: TGTGCCAGCAGTGAAATCACAGGGAGAGGGGCCAACGTCCTGACTTTC.

The V and J genes are TRBV6-1 and TRBJ1-5, with a tentative D call TRBD1 (5 bases). The CDR3 covers 14 residues. Trimming left V 1 base short and J 6 bases short, with 10 bases between. CDR1 MNHNS and CDR2 SASEGT come from the germline V gene. CDR3 region: CASSEGGVVQPQHF. CDR3 bases: TGTGCCAGCAGTGAAGGGGGGGTTGTTCAGCCCCAGCATTTT.

This sequence joins TRBV6-6 and TRBJ1-1; D possibly corresponds to TRBD1 (5 bases). This CDR3 has 14 amino acids. Trimming cost V 4 bases and J 3 bases, with 12 bases left between them. Germline V lookup: CDR1 MNHNY, CDR2 SVGAGI (reference sequence). The CDR3 is CASSSQGFDTEAFF. CDR3 sequence (DNA): TGTGCCAGCAGTTCCCAGGGATTCGACACTGAAGCTTTCTTT.

The chain has TRBV2 and TRBJ2-3; unclear D gene. The V end was cut by 7 bases, the J end by 3 bases, with 14 bases between. This CDR3 is built from 14 residues. CDR1 and CDR2 from the germline V gene are SNHLY and FYNNEI. This chain's CDR3 is CASTQDETTDTQYF. The CDR3 DNA reads TGTGCCAGCACGCAGGATGAGACAACAGATACGCAGTATTTT.

The chain joins TRBV19 to TRBJ1-5, with TRBD1 matching 11 bases. From germline, CDR1 is LNHDA and CDR2 SQIVND (reference sequence). This CDR3 spans 18 amino acids. J gave up 0 bases and V 0 bases, and 4 bases lay outside the gene matches. CDR3: CASSIDGQGAASNQPQHF. CDR3 sequence (DNA): TGTGCCAGTAGTATAGATGGACAGGGGGCGGCTAGCAATCAGCCCCAGCATTTT.

The chain links TRBV7-9 to TRBJ1-3, with TRBD1 matching over 8 bases. The V gene end was trimmed by 1 base and the J gene end by 1 base; junction bases not matched to a gene: 9. Germline CDR1 and CDR2: SEHNR and FQNEAQ (reference sequence). The CDR3 consists of 18 residues. CDR3 loop: CASSLGGRDRQSGNTIYF. In nucleotides, the CDR3 is TGTGCCAGCAGCTTAGGAGGGCGGGACAGGCAGTCTGGAAACACCATATATTTT.

The rearrangement links TRBV7-9 to TRBJ2-7; the match to TRBD2 covers 16 bases. Germline V lookup: CDR1 SEHNR, CDR2 FQNEAQ (reference sequence). This CDR3 comprises 16 residues. The ends lost 4 bases at V and 2 bases at J; junction bases unmatched: 2. The CDR3 DNA follows: TGTGCCAGCAGCTCGGGACTAGCGGGGGGGGCCTACGAGCAGTACTTC. Amino acid sequence: CASSSGLAGGAYEQYF.

V usage is TRBV6-6 and J usage is TRBJ1-5; D is perhaps TRBD1 (5 bases). V lost 2 bases, J lost 3 bases, and 14 bases lay in between. The length of the CDR3 is 16 residues. Germline CDR1 reads MNHNY; CDR2 reads SVGAGI (reference sequence). The DNA of the CDR3 is TGTGCCAGCAGTTACCTTTCCAGGGCCTCCAATCAGCCCCAGCATTTT. As protein: CASSYLSRASNQPQHF.

The CDR3 region is CASSLDFQGSPNTEAFF. CDR3 sequence (DNA): TGTGCCAGCAGCTTAGATTTTCAGGGGTCTCCGAACACTGAAGCTTTCTTT. The chain combines TRBV7-9 with TRBJ1-1; D is perhaps TRBD1 (6 bases). Germline V lookup: CDR1 SEHNR, CDR2 FQNEAQ (reference sequence). V was pared by 1 base and J by 1 base, with 16 bases between. CDR3 length: 17 amino acids.

The chain joins TRBV19 to TRBJ2-7; 9 positions agree with TRBD1. Germline values: CDR1 LNHDA, CDR2 SQIVND (reference sequence). After removal of 7 bases from V and 2 bases from J, the junction contained 3 bases not matched to a gene. The CDR3 runs to 13 residues. Written as DNA, the CDR3 is TGTGCCAGTACCGGGACAGGGCCCTACGAGCAGTACTTC. This gives the protein CASTGTGPYEQYF.

The gene calls are TRBV27 and TRBJ2-1; 7 nucleotides match TRBD2. Germline-derived CDR1 and CDR2 are MNHEY and SMNVEV (reference sequence). This CDR3 comprises 14 residues. With 5 bases clipped from V and 8 bases from J, the junction kept 9 bases outside the gene matches. CDR3 amino acids: CASSLQTSWDEQFF. CDR3 in DNA: TGTGCCAGCAGTCTCCAGACTAGCTGGGATGAGCAGTTCTTC.

The chain carries TRBV13 and TRBJ2-3; no firm D call. The CDR3 runs 14 residues. From germline, CDR1 is PRHDT and CDR2 FYEKMQ (reference sequence). Trimming shortened V by 0 bases and J by 4 bases, and 8 bases separated the two germline ends. CDR3 nucleotide sequence: TGTGCCAGCAGCTTAGGAGTAGTCCCAGATACGCAGTATTTT. Encoded protein: CASSLGVVPDTQYF.

The chain recombines TRBV5-4 with TRBJ1-2, with 7 bases aligning to TRBD1. Germline CDR1 and CDR2: SGHNT and YYREEE (reference sequence). J gave up 6 bases and V 2 bases, and 16 bases lay outside the gene matches. The CDR3 sequence is 17 residues long. The CDR3 spells CASSFEGARALQDGYTF. The CDR3 coding sequence is TGTGCCAGCAGCTTTGAGGGGGCGAGGGCGCTACAAGATGGCTACACCTTC.